This T cell receptor beta chain was sequenced for a study of blood T cell repertoires in COVID-19. Study information: Sample material is recorded as cDNA or gDNA derived from T cells, B-cell-depleted T cells, or PBMCs.

Produced via immunoSEQ multiplex PCR; TCRdb's table is partial and in-frame only. Of about 29,000 clones in the sample, 80% to 90% were seen once. Per the germline V gene, CDR1 is DFQATT and CDR2 is SNEGSKA (reference sequence). This CDR3 region has 11 residues. Trimming took 4 bases from V and 0 from J, leaving 3 bases between them. The chain couples TRBV20-1 to TRBJ1-2; D uncertain. This sequence was found in an elderly man with acute or convalescent COVID-19. The sample taken for sequencing was peripheral blood. The CDR3 DNA sequence: TGCAGTGCTACGGCTAACTATGGCTACACCTTC. It translates to CSATANYGYTF.